This T cell receptor beta chain derives from a study of OX40 agonist ivuxolimab in advanced cancers. Study at large: Patients were treated with ivuxolimab, an agonistic anti-OX40 (CD134) antibody. Whole-study findings and limits: Antigen targets of the expanded peripheral T cells went undetermined. Averaging showed that CD8+ T cells had more expanded clones than CD4+ did.

The CDR3 spans 15 residues. Between the trimmed V and J ends, which lost 5 bases and 0 bases, there was a span of 11 bases. Germline V gene lookup returns CDR1 SGHAT and CDR2 FQNNGV. In regard to this clone: Its antigen is unidentified.

Some clones are missing from TCRdb's copy, which holds only in-frame ones; the method was immunoSEQ multiplex PCR. The table has some 49,000 clones, roughly 85% seen once; the top ten hold about a fifth. Blood sampling was done at baseline, cycle 4 day 1, and cycle 7 day 1. The specimen comprised CD4+ or CD8+ T cells sorted from blood, sampled in a trial of the OX40 agonist ivuxolimab. V and J are TRBV11-2 and TRBJ1-5; no clear D gene. The sequence was obtained from an adult with an advanced solid tumor such as melanoma, head and neck, liver or kidney cancer. CDR3 sequence: CASSPLPDSNQPQHF. The CDR3 DNA reads TGTGCCAGCAGCCCCCTACCAGATAGCAATCAGCCCCAGCATTTT.